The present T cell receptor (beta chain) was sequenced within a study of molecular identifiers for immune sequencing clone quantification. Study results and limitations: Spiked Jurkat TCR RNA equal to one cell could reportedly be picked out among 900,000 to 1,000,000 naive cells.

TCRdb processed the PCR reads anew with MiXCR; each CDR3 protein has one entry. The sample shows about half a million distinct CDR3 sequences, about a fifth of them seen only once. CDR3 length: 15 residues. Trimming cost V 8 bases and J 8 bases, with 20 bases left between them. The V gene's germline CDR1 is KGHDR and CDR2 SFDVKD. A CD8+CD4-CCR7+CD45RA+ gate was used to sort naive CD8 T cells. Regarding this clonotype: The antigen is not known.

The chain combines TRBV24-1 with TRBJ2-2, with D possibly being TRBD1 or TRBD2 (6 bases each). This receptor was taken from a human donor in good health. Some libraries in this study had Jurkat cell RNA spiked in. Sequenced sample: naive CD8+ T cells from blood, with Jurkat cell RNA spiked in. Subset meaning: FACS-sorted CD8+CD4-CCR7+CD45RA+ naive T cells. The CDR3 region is CATMAGTWGIGELFF. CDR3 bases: TGTGCCACCATGGCGGGGACATGGGGCATTGGGGAGCTGTTTTTT.